This entry is about one T cell receptor beta chain. Only in-frame clones appear in the TCRdb table, and some are missing; sequencing was by immunoSEQ multiplex PCR. Of about 140,000 clones in the sample, 75% to 80% were seen once. This specimen belongs to a study of blood T cell repertoires in COVID-19. Study in general: T cells, B-cell-depleted T cells, or PBMCs provided the cDNA or gDNA that served as material.

In assigning cohorts, the study relied on participant-reported clinical history. Symptom resolution, clearance, or two negative PCRs marked the recovered donors of Cohort 3. V dropped 5 bases and J dropped 3 bases, with 5 bases sitting between them. CDR1 is SGHVS, CDR2 FQNEAQ, per germline. This CDR3 has 11 residues. The sequenced material came from PBMCs or T cells enriched from blood (not recorded which). The chain employs TRBV7-8 and TRBJ2-7; D remains ambiguous. This TCR derives from a woman aged 45-59 years who had recovered from COVID-19. The CDR3 DNA is TGTGCCAGCAGCCTCAGCTACGAGCAGTACTTC. Protein: CASSLSYEQYF.